This is a list of T cell receptor beta chains from one sample in a study of radiotherapy plus CTLA-4 blockade in lung cancer. TCRdb's copy holds only in-frame clones and misses some; the assay was immunoSEQ multiplex PCR. The data hold over 100,000 clones, with roughly four fifths observed a single time. Material: peripheral blood, obtained from a patient treated with radiotherapy plus ipilimumab. The receptors shown here come from a human donor with non-small cell lung cancer that progressed on radiotherapy plus ipilimumab. Some clones in this sample may be carry-over from other donors' samples. CDR3s include the opening cysteine and the closing phenylalanine or tryptophan. The D gene is left open where the match is weak. A row's size may be missing; if present it is once, few, many or a size class.

TGTGCCAGCATCCGCACGGGTAGCGCTTACGAGCAGTACTTC,CASIRTGSAYEQYF,TRBJ2-7,14,once,TRBV6-1,-
TGTGCCAGCAGCCAAGAAACTAGACTAACAGATACGCAGTATTTT,CASSQETRLTDTQYF,TRBJ2-3,15,-,TRBV14,-
TGCGCCAGCAGAGAAGGGCCGAACACTGAAGCTTTCTTT,CASREGPNTEAFF,TRBJ1-1,13,-,TRBV5-1,-
TGTGCCAGTAGTATCCGGACAGGGTTCACTGAAGCTTTCTTT,CASSIRTGFTEAFF,TRBJ1-1,14,once,TRBV19,TRBD1
TGTGCCAGCAGCGTTGACTTGGACAGGGCCTTCCCGGCTTTCTTT,CASSVDLDRAFPAFF,TRBJ1-1,15,-,TRBV9,TRBD1
TGCGCCAGCAGTGAAGGGACACTTTACGAGCAGTACTTC,CASSEGTLYEQYF,TRBJ2-7,13,-,TRBV10-1,-
TGTGCCAGCAGCGTGGGTAGGGACAATGAGCAGTTCTTC,CASSVGRDNEQFF,TRBJ2-1,13,-,TRBV9,-
TGTGCCAGCAGCCCCCGGTGGGGTGGAAACACTGAAGCTTTCTTT,CASSPRWGGNTEAFF,TRBJ1-1,15,-,TRBV9,-
TGTGCCAGCAGTTATTACATGGGCGGTGGAGAGACCCAGTACTTC,CASSYYMGGGETQYF,TRBJ2-5,15,-,TRBV6-5,-
TGCGCCAGCAGCCAAGAAGCGGCCTCTGGGGCCAACGTCCTGACTTTC,CASSQEAASGANVLTF,TRBJ2-6,16,few,TRBV11-2,-
TGTGCCAGCAGCTTAGTATTGACCGGCTACACCTTC,CASSLVLTGYTF,TRBJ1-2,12,-,TRBV7-9,-
TGTGCCACCACATGGACAGGGGGCAATGGCTACACCTTC,CATTWTGGNGYTF,TRBJ1-2,13,-,TRBV18,TRBD1
TGCGCCAGCAGTGGACAGGAGGGTTCACCCCTCCACTTT,CASSGQEGSPLHF,TRBJ1-6,13,few,TRBV10-1,-
TGTGCCTCCCTCGCACAGGCTCACTCCTACGAGCAGTACTTC,CASLAQAHSYEQYF,TRBJ2-7,14,once,TRBV6-6,-
TGTGCCAGCAGTTCGTTAACGGGAGCTCGTAGTCGAAACACCATATATTTT,CASSSLTGARSRNTIYF,TRBJ1-3,17,-,TRBV27,-
TGTGCCAGCAGCTTAGATCGGGAGGGTGAGCAGTTCTTC,CASSLDREGEQFF,TRBJ2-1,13,-,TRBV11-2,TRBD2
TGTGCCAGTAGTATAGGCTGGCTCCGAGACAGGGGGCACGAGACCCAGTACTTC,CASSIGWLRDRGHETQYF,TRBJ2-5,18,-,TRBV19,TRBD1
TGCGCCAGCAGCCAAGTGGGCAGGGGTGGTGACTATGGCTACACCTTC,CASSQVGRGGDYGYTF,TRBJ1-2,16,-,TRBV4-3,-
TGTGCCATCAGCGGGGGACAGGGGGGAACTGAAGCTTTCTTT,CAISGGQGGTEAFF,TRBJ1-1,14,once,TRBV10-3,TRBD1
TGTGCCACCAGCGGCGGAGGCTACGAGCAGTACTTC,CATSGGGYEQYF,TRBJ2-7,12,once,TRBV15,-
TGTGCCAGCAGCGACAGGGGGTGGAGTGGCTACACCTTC,CASSDRGWSGYTF,TRBJ1-2,13,-,TRBV11-2,TRBD1
TGTGCCAGCAGCTTATATTGGACAGGGGGTCCTTACGAGCAGTACTTC,CASSLYWTGGPYEQYF,TRBJ2-7,16,-,TRBV7-2,TRBD1
TGTGCCAGCAGTAATCCGGGACAGGGCACAGATACGCAGTATTTT,CASSNPGQGTDTQYF,TRBJ2-3,15,-,TRBV6-6,TRBD1
TGCGCCAGCAGCCAATCCCGGGACAGGGTCGGCGAGACCCAGTACTTC,CASSQSRDRVGETQYF,TRBJ2-5,16,-,TRBV4-3,TRBD1
TGCGCCAGCAGCATTCCGGTTTCTGGGGCCAACGTCCTGACTTTC,CASSIPVSGANVLTF,TRBJ2-6,15,few,TRBV5-1,-
TGTGCCAGCTCACCTTCTAAGGTCTCAGTTGGAAACACCATATATTTT,CASSPSKVSVGNTIYF,TRBJ1-3,16,few,TRBV18,-